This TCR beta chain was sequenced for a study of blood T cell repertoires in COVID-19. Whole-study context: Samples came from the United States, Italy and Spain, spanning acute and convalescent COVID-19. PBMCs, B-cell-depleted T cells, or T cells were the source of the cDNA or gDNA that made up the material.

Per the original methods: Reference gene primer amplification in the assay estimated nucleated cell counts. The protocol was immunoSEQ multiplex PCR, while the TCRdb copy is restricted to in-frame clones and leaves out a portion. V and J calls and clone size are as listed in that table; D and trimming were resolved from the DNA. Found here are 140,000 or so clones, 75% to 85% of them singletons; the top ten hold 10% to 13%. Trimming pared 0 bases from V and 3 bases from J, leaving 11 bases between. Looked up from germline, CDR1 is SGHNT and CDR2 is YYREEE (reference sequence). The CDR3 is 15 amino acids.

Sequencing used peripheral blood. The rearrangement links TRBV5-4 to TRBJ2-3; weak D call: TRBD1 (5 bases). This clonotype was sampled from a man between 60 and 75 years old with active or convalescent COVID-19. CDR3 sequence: CASSLVGVGTDTQYF. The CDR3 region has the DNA TGTGCCAGCAGCTTGGTAGGGGTAGGTACAGATACGCAGTATTTT.